This TCR beta chain originates from a study of vaccination and CD4 T cells after COVID-19. Study-wide background: Investigators drew the post-COVID samples a median around 98 days after diagnosis, with a range of 35 to 161. Notes on the study in general: In convalescent patients, a median roughly 86% of reactive clones appeared only post-vaccination.

Cultured CD4+ T-cell DNA underwent Oncomine TCR Beta short-read sequencing. Genomic DNA was drawn out of CD4+ T cells grown in culture. TCRdb independently ran MiXCR on the PCR reads; one entry per CDR3 protein. The sample gives several thousand distinct CDR3 sequences, 35% to 40% of which show up once; roughly 40% is in the top ten. There are 15 residues in the CDR3. V lost 5 bases to trimming and J lost 1 base, with 14 bases between them. This clonotype was observed a single time. Its antigen is not known. Treatment specified: approximately nine-day PBMC culture with coronavirus spike peptide pools or control peptides (ViraFEST assay). During the years 2011-2018, before the COVID-19 pandemic, the unexposed donor's CD4+ T cells were collected.

The chain joins TRBV12-3 or TRBV12-4 to TRBJ1-1; tentatively, D is TRBD1 (6 bases). The clonotype was recovered from a human donor in good health. Sequencing used CD4+ T cells from blood, cultured in vitro. In DNA, the CDR3 is TGTGCCAGCAGTCTCCCTTCGACAGGGAACACTGAAGCTTTCTTT. Translation: CASSLPSTGNTEAFF.